These 22 T cell receptor beta chains were all obtained from the same sample, sequenced in a study of early T cells in non-severe SARS-CoV-2 infection. TCRdb analysed the 5' RACE reads with MiXCR anew, one entry per CDR3 protein. The sample comprises 20,000 to 30,000 distinct CDR3 sequences, around 5.8% of which are singletons, and 2.4% rests with the top ten. The sample taken for sequencing was whole blood. These receptor sequences come from an adult who was a healthcare worker with PCR-confirmed SARS-CoV-2 infection or an uninfected control (not recorded which).

This clonotype has just one count. This may be a read error: a much more frequent sequence differs by one nucleotide. The chain couples TRBV7-2 to TRBJ2-7; possible D gene TRBD2, 6 bases. The CDR3 sequence is 12 residues long. The germline gives CDR1 SGHTA, CDR2 FQGNSA. CDR3: CPSSPTRDFVYF. The CDR3 DNA reads TGTCCCAGCAGCCCCACCCGGGACTTTGTGTACTTC. The full variable domain, completed using reference TRBV7-2 and TRBJ2-7, is GAGVSQSPSNKVTEKGKDVELRCDPISGHTALYWYRQSLGQGLEFLIYFQGNSAPDKSGLPSDRFSAERTGGSVSTLTIQRTQQEDSAVYLCPSSPTRDFVYFGPGTRLTVT.

This clonotype was recorded many times. The chain recombines TRBV18 with TRBJ1-2; TRBD1 agrees at 8 bases. This CDR3 is 14 amino acids long. With V trimmed by 4 bases and J by 4 bases, 5 bases remained unmatched. Germline V gene lookup returns CDR1 KGHSH and CDR2 LQKENI. The CDR3 reads CASSRGDRIYGYTF. CDR3 coding DNA: TGTGCCAGCTCACGCGGGGACAGGATCTATGGCTACACCTTC.

This clonotype was seen ten or more times. This chain links TRBV29-1 with TRBJ2-5; 9 nucleotides align to TRBD2. V was pared by 8 bases and J by 1 base, with 5 bases of the junction left unmatched. Per the germline V gene, CDR1 is SQVTM and CDR2 is ANQGSEA. This CDR3 has 13 residues. CDR3 residues: CSLAGAPQETQYF. The CDR3 DNA is TGCAGCTTAGCGGGGGCGCCCCAAGAGACCCAGTACTTC.

This clonotype showed up many times. The chain employs TRBV20-1 and TRBJ2-7; perhaps D is TRBD1 or TRBD2 (5 bases each). V shed 4 bases and J shed 2 bases, with 12 bases lying between them. This CDR3 spans 13 amino acids. The germline V gene has CDR1 DFQATT and CDR2 SNEGSKA (reference sequence). The CDR3: CSAIGTTAYEQYF. Written as DNA, the CDR3 is TGCAGTGCTATAGGGACCACTGCCTACGAGCAGTACTTC.

This clonotype has at least ten counts. V gene TRBV6-5 combines with J gene TRBJ2-5; a possible D gene is TRBD2 (6 bases). V was clipped by 0 bases and J by 4 bases, with 12 bases between them. This CDR3 has 15 amino acids. Germline CDR1 MNHEY, CDR2 SVGAGI. CDR3 region: CASSYSGGSRETQYF. The CDR3, as DNA: TGTGCCAGCAGTTACTCCGGGGGAAGTAGAGAGACCCAGTACTTC.

This clonotype was recorded many times. The CDR3 sequence is CASSDGLASYNEQFF. The CDR3 region has the DNA TGTGCCAGCAGTGACGGACTAGCCTCCTACAATGAGCAGTTCTTC. The chain links TRBV6-1 to TRBJ2-1; 8 nucleotides match TRBD2. The CDR3 length is 15 residues. Germline-derived CDR1 and CDR2 are MNHNS and SASEGT. After removal of 3 bases from V and 0 bases from J, the junction contained 1 base not matched to a gene.

At least ten counts were recorded for this clonotype. The rearrangement uses TRBV11-2 and TRBJ2-3; 9 bases fit TRBD1. The CDR3 consists of 16 residues. CDR1 and CDR2 from the germline V gene are SGHAT and FQNNGV. Trimming removed 5 bases from V and 1 base from J; junction bases left unmatched: 7. CDR3: CASSLRTGAGTDTQYF. The CDR3, as DNA: TGTGCCAGCAGCCTTCGGACAGGGGCGGGCACAGATACGCAGTATTTT.

This clonotype was observed at least ten times. The chain employs TRBV28 and TRBJ2-7; 7 bases align to TRBD1. Trimming took 1 base from V and 3 from J; bases not matched to a gene: 3. The CDR3 runs to 14 residues. In germline, CDR1 is MDHEN, CDR2 SYDVKM. The CDR3 DNA sequence: TGTGCCAGCAGTTTATACGCAGGGGGCTACGAGCAGTACTTC. Its protein product is CASSLYAGGYEQYF.

This clonotype appeared many times. The chain is built from TRBV2 and TRBJ2-7; 7 bases agree with TRBD1. The trim removed 11 bases at V and 3 bases at J, leaving 7 bases unmatched. The germline gives CDR1 SNHLY, CDR2 FYNNEI. This CDR3 spans 12 amino acids. The DNA for the CDR3 is TGTGCCGCACGGGACAGAAACTACGAGCAGTACTTC. Its protein is CAARDRNYEQYF.

There are many counts of this clonotype. This chain connects TRBV7-9 to TRBJ2-1; 7 bases align to TRBD1. The V segment lost 5 bases and the J segment 13 bases; nucleotides outside the gene matches: 14. The germline CDR1 and CDR2 sequences are SEHNR and FQNEAQ (reference sequence). CDR3 length: 14 residues. CDR3 in amino acids: CASSQGKGQLIQFF. In DNA, the CDR3 is TGTGCCAGCAGCCAAGGGAAGGGACAGCTAATCCAGTTCTTC.

This clonotype was recorded at least ten times. The gene calls are TRBV10-3 and TRBJ2-7; TRBD1 might be the D (6 bases). Trimming took 10 bases from V and 1 from J, leaving 11 bases between them. This CDR3 spans 12 amino acids. CDR1 and CDR2 from the germline V gene are ENHRY and SYGVKD. CDR3 nucleotides: TGTGCCACCATGGACAGTTCCTACGAGCAGTACTTC. It is translated as CATMDSSYEQYF.

The chain joins TRBV29-1 to TRBJ2-7; tentative D call: TRBD2 (6 bases). The V end lost 5 bases, the J end lost 1 base, and 21 bases lay between the germline ends. Germline V gene data show CDR1 as SQVTM and CDR2 as ANQGSEA. The CDR3 is made up of 16 amino acids. CDR3 region: CSVRVLGGISSYEQYF. Written as DNA, the CDR3 is TGCAGCGTTAGAGTTTTGGGGGGAATAAGTTCCTACGAGCAGTACTTC.

The chain recombines TRBV6-2 or TRBV6-3 with TRBJ1-1; D not certain. The CDR3 length is 13 residues. The germline CDR1 and CDR2 sequences are MNHEY and SVGEGT. V lost 0 bases, J lost 3 bases, and 5 bases lay in between. Here the CDR3 reads CASSYSEYTEAFF. Here the CDR3 DNA reads TGTGCCAGCAGTTACTCAGAGTACACTGAAGCTTTCTTT.

CDR3 loop: CASGQTRANNEKLFF. The CDR3 DNA is TGTGCCAGTGGACAGACCCGGGCCAACAATGAAAAACTGTTTTTT. The chain couples TRBV27 to TRBJ1-4; a possible D gene is TRBD1 (6 bases). The CDR3 has 15 amino acids. Germline assignment: CDR1 MNHEY and CDR2 SMNVEV (reference sequence). V lost 9 bases and J 5 bases, leaving 19 bases between the germline ends.

This clonotype occurred many times. The genes are TRBV27 and TRBJ2-1; a weak D match, TRBD2 (6 bases). The germline gives CDR1 MNHEY, CDR2 SMNVEV (reference sequence). V lost 4 bases to trimming and J lost 3 bases, with 13 bases between them. The CDR3 extends over 15 amino acids. The CDR3 loop is CASSYSGTFYNEQFF. The CDR3 DNA reads TGTGCCAGCAGTTATAGCGGAACTTTCTACAATGAGCAGTTCTTC.

The gene calls are TRBV5-5 and TRBJ2-2, with D possibly matching TRBD1 (6 bases). CDR1 and CDR2 from the germline V gene are SGHKS and YYEKEE (reference sequence). Trimming took 2 bases from V and 2 from J, leaving 10 bases between them. This CDR3 has 15 amino acids. The DNA of the CDR3 is TGTGCCAGCAGCTTCAGGACAGCCAACACCGGGGAGCTGTTTTTT. Translation gives CASSFRTANTGELFF.

The chain is built from TRBV28 and TRBJ2-7; TRBD2 is a possible D gene (6 bases). Deletions cut 6 bases from V and 3 bases from J, with 18 bases between. The CDR3 is 15 residues long. The germline V gene encodes CDR1 MDHEN and CDR2 SYDVKM. CDR3: CASRPLVGGNYEQYF. CDR3 coding DNA: TGTGCCAGCAGGCCCCTTGTGGGGGGTAACTACGAGCAGTACTTC.

The table lists this clonotype with many counts. The CDR3 sequence is CASTSAGLSSGNTIYF. CDR3 DNA sequence: TGTGCCAGCACCTCTGCGGGACTCTCATCTGGAAACACCATATATTTT. The chain recombines TRBV28 with TRBJ1-3, with a tentative D call TRBD1 (5 bases). CDR3 length: 16 amino acids. Germline-derived CDR1 and CDR2 are MDHEN and SYDVKM. The germline V and J ends were trimmed by 7 bases and 1 base, with 17 bases remaining between them. The variable domain in full, completed from reference TRBV28 and TRBJ1-3, reads DVKVTQSSRYLVKRTGEKVFLECVQDMDHENMFWYRQDPGLGLRLIYFSYDVKMKEKGDIPEGYSVSREKKERFSLILESASTNQTSMYLCASTSAGLSSGNTIYFGEGSWLTVV.

The chain links TRBV3-1 to TRBJ2-7; 10 positions agree with TRBD1. The V segment lost 4 bases and the J segment 2 bases; nucleotides outside the gene matches: 5. Germline CDR1 and CDR2: LGHDT and YNNKEL (reference sequence). There are 15 residues in the CDR3. CDR3 coding DNA: TGTGCCAGCAGCCTCGGACAGGGGGGTACCTACGAGCAGTACTTC. It is translated as CASSLGQGGTYEQYF.

The chain employs TRBV7-6 and TRBJ2-5; D perhaps matches TRBD1 (5 bases). CDR3 length: 15 residues. V gave up 2 bases and J gave up 6 bases, with 16 bases separating them. Germline V gene data show CDR1 as SGHVS and CDR2 as FNYEAQ. The CDR3 sequence: CASSLPPGLGKTQYF. The CDR3, as DNA: TGTGCCAGCAGCTTACCCCCAGGGTTGGGGAAGACCCAGTACTTC.

There are many counts of this clonotype. V is TRBV2 and J is TRBJ1-6, with D maybe TRBD1 (5 bases). Germline lookup yields CDR1 SNHLY and CDR2 FYNNEI. Trimming cost V 5 bases and J 7 bases, with 6 bases left between them. The CDR3 length is 12 residues. The CDR3, as DNA: TGTGCCAGCAGTAACAGGAATTCACCCCTCCACTTT. Amino acid sequence: CASSNRNSPLHF.

The CDR3: CASSPDFAEQFF. CDR3 in DNA: TGTGCCAGCAGCCCGGACTTTGCTGAGCAGTTCTTC. V usage is TRBV5-6 and J usage is TRBJ2-1, with D tentatively TRBD2 (5 bases). The CDR3 runs 12 residues. V was trimmed by 4 bases and J by 9 bases, leaving 11 bases between them. CDR1 is SGHDT, CDR2 YYEEEE, per germline.